The rows below give T cell receptor beta chains drawn from one sample of a study of identical twins. TCRdb re-derived calls from the 5' RACE reads in MiXCR, one entry per CDR3 protein. This sample has around 650,000 distinct CDR3 sequences, with around 7.4% found just once. The same sample was also used in a study of yellow fever vaccine responses in identical twins.

Sequenced input: PBMCs. Receptor source: a woman aged 18-29 years in good health. Both conserved end residues are part of each CDR3. Each record gives: clone size, D gene, J gene, V gene, CDR3 DNA, CDR3 protein. The D gene is left open where the match is weak. Size is omitted from some rows. Given values are once, few, many or a class for expanded clones.

clone_size: few; d_call: -; j_call: TRBJ2-3; v_call: TRBV15; cdr3_nt: TGTGCCACCAGCAGAGCGGGCAGGGAGACCACAGATACGCAGTATTTT; cdr3_aa: CATSRAGRETTDTQYF
clone_size: many; d_call: TRBD1; j_call: TRBJ2-2; v_call: TRBV20-1; cdr3_nt: TGCAGTGCCGGACAGGGTTCATCCGGGGAGCTGTTTTTT; cdr3_aa: CSAGQGSSGELFF
clone_size: few; d_call: TRBD1; j_call: TRBJ1-5; v_call: TRBV7-9; cdr3_nt: TGTGCCAGCAGCCGGACAGGGGACACCGGCAGCAATCAGCCCCAGCATTTT; cdr3_aa: CASSRTGDTGSNQPQHF
clone_size: many; d_call: TRBD2; j_call: TRBJ2-1; v_call: TRBV3-1; cdr3_nt: TGTGCCAGCAGCCATGCTGGACTAGCGGGGAGGAATGAGCAGTTCTTC; cdr3_aa: CASSHAGLAGRNEQFF
clone_size: many; d_call: -; j_call: TRBJ2-1; v_call: TRBV7-3; cdr3_nt: TGTGCCAGCAGCTTAGGTGTAGAGAATGAGCAGTTCTTC; cdr3_aa: CASSLGVENEQFF
clone_size: many; d_call: -; j_call: TRBJ2-5; v_call: TRBV2; cdr3_nt: TGTGCCAGCAGTGACGTCCGGACCCAGTACTTC; cdr3_aa: CASSDVRTQYF
clone_size: -; d_call: -; j_call: TRBJ2-3; v_call: TRBV29-1; cdr3_nt: TGCAGCGTTGAACTTGGATCCCGCAACTCGTATTTT; cdr3_aa: CSVELGSRNSYF
clone_size: few; d_call: -; j_call: TRBJ2-2; v_call: TRBV29-1; cdr3_nt: TGCAGCGCCGCGCGAGCCGGCACCGGGGAGCTGTTTTTT; cdr3_aa: CSAARAGTGELFF
clone_size: -; d_call: -; j_call: TRBJ2-5; v_call: TRBV28; cdr3_nt: TGTGCCAGCAGCGAAGGAATTAGCGCACTCGAGACCCAGTACTTC; cdr3_aa: CASSEGISALETQYF
clone_size: -; d_call: TRBD2; j_call: TRBJ2-1; v_call: TRBV12-3/TRBV12-4; cdr3_nt: TGTGCCGTACAGCGGGAGGGTTCCTACAATGAGCAGTTCTTC; cdr3_aa: CAVQREGSYNEQFF
clone_size: many; d_call: TRBD2; j_call: TRBJ2-6; v_call: TRBV5-1; cdr3_nt: TGCGCCAGCAGCTTGGACGGGAGGAGCTCTGGGGCCAACGTCCTGACTTTC; cdr3_aa: CASSLDGRSSGANVLTF
clone_size: -; d_call: -; j_call: TRBJ1-2; v_call: TRBV12-5; cdr3_nt: TGTGCTAGTGCCAAGGACAACTATGGCTACACCTTC; cdr3_aa: CASAKDNYGYTF
clone_size: -; d_call: TRBD1; j_call: TRBJ2-1; v_call: TRBV5-1; cdr3_nt: TGCGCCAGCAGCTTGGAGACAGGGGTTTGGGGTGAGCAGTTCTTC; cdr3_aa: CASSLETGVWGEQFF
clone_size: -; d_call: -; j_call: TRBJ1-2; v_call: TRBV7-9; cdr3_nt: TGTGCCAGCAGCTTAGGAGACAGGTCCTTTGGCTACACCTTC; cdr3_aa: CASSLGDRSFGYTF
clone_size: few; d_call: -; j_call: TRBJ2-7; v_call: TRBV27; cdr3_nt: TGTGCCAGCAGTTTATCGCGCCCGCCCTACGAGCAGTACTTC; cdr3_aa: CASSLSRPPYEQYF
clone_size: many; d_call: -; j_call: TRBJ1-3; v_call: TRBV2; cdr3_nt: TGTGCCAGCAATACGGATCCCCCTGGAAACACCATATATTTT; cdr3_aa: CASNTDPPGNTIYF
clone_size: few; d_call: TRBD2; j_call: TRBJ2-1; v_call: TRBV12-3/TRBV12-4; cdr3_nt: TGTGCCAGCAGTCCTCTAGCGGGAGATCTCCAATATGAGCAGTTCTTC; cdr3_aa: CASSPLAGDLQYEQFF
clone_size: -; d_call: TRBD2; j_call: TRBJ2-1; v_call: TRBV28; cdr3_nt: TGTGCCAGCAGTACAGGAGCGGGGCCAAACAATGAGCAGTTCTTC; cdr3_aa: CASSTGAGPNNEQFF
clone_size: -; d_call: -; j_call: TRBJ2-1; v_call: TRBV11-1; cdr3_nt: TGTGCCAGCAGCTTAGCGCGCGGGACTTACAATGAGCAGTTCTTC; cdr3_aa: CASSLARGTYNEQFF
clone_size: many; d_call: -; j_call: TRBJ2-1; v_call: TRBV3-1; cdr3_nt: TGTGCCAGCAGCCAAGCCAGGGGCCCCCACTACAATGAGCAGTTCTTC; cdr3_aa: CASSQARGPHYNEQFF
clone_size: few; d_call: TRBD2; j_call: TRBJ2-1; v_call: TRBV5-1; cdr3_nt: TGCGCCAGCAGCTTGTTGGGACTAGCGGGGACAAGCTCCTACAATGAGCAGTTCTTC; cdr3_aa: CASSLLGLAGTSSYNEQFF
clone_size: few; d_call: -; j_call: TRBJ2-3; v_call: TRBV19; cdr3_nt: TGTGCCAGTACCCGCGGGAAAAGCCCCGATACGCAGTATTTT; cdr3_aa: CASTRGKSPDTQYF
clone_size: -; d_call: -; j_call: TRBJ2-7; v_call: TRBV7-8; cdr3_nt: TGTGCCAGCAGCTTACCCCTGGGGTACGAGCAGTACTTC; cdr3_aa: CASSLPLGYEQYF
clone_size: -; d_call: -; j_call: TRBJ2-3; v_call: TRBV10-3; cdr3_nt: TGTGCCATCAGGGACAGACAGGGCACAGATACGCAGTATTTT; cdr3_aa: CAIRDRQGTDTQYF
clone_size: few; d_call: TRBD2; j_call: TRBJ2-3; v_call: TRBV7-7; cdr3_nt: TGTGCCGTCGGGCGGGAGGGTACAGATACGCAGTATTTT; cdr3_aa: CAVGREGTDTQYF
clone_size: many; d_call: TRBD1; j_call: TRBJ1-6; v_call: TRBV5-1; cdr3_nt: TGCGCCAGCAGCTTGGCCACCGGGACAGGGAGTTCACCCCTCCACTTT; cdr3_aa: CASSLATGTGSSPLHF
clone_size: many; d_call: -; j_call: TRBJ1-2; v_call: TRBV11-2; cdr3_nt: TGTGCCAGCAGTCCTACAGGGCTCAACTATGGCTACACCTTC; cdr3_aa: CASSPTGLNYGYTF
clone_size: -; d_call: -; j_call: TRBJ1-2; v_call: TRBV11-2; cdr3_nt: TGTGCCAGCAGTCCGGAGGGGTATGGCTACACCTTC; cdr3_aa: CASSPEGYGYTF
clone_size: -; d_call: -; j_call: TRBJ2-7; v_call: TRBV2; cdr3_nt: TGTGCCAGCATAGGGGCCTACGAGCAGTACTTC; cdr3_aa: CASIGAYEQYF
clone_size: -; d_call: TRBD2; j_call: TRBJ2-1; v_call: TRBV14; cdr3_nt: TGTGCCAGCAGCCAAGAATATACTAGCGGACTCTGGATCCCCTACAATGAGCAGTTCTTC; cdr3_aa: CASSQEYTSGLWIPYNEQFF
clone_size: few; d_call: -; j_call: TRBJ1-5; v_call: TRBV12-5; cdr3_nt: TGTGCTAGTGGTGACGGGGGGGGCAATCAGCCCCAGCATTTT; cdr3_aa: CASGDGGGNQPQHF
clone_size: -; d_call: TRBD2; j_call: TRBJ2-3; v_call: TRBV9; cdr3_nt: TGTGCCAGCAGCCCCCGTCGGCGGGAGGGCGGCACAGATACGCAGTATTTT; cdr3_aa: CASSPRRREGGTDTQYF
clone_size: few; d_call: TRBD2; j_call: TRBJ2-3; v_call: TRBV12-3/TRBV12-4; cdr3_nt: TGTGCCAGCAGAAATAGCGGGGGGGCAGATACGCAGTATTTT; cdr3_aa: CASRNSGGADTQYF
clone_size: many; d_call: TRBD1; j_call: TRBJ2-1; v_call: TRBV10-1; cdr3_nt: TGCGCCAGCAGTGATTTGTTTTGGACAGGGGTGAACAATGAGCAGTTCTTC; cdr3_aa: CASSDLFWTGVNNEQFF
clone_size: -; d_call: -; j_call: TRBJ2-7; v_call: TRBV12-3/TRBV12-4; cdr3_nt: TGTGCCAGCAGGCCTAGCCGGGACATCGGCTCCTACGAGCAGTACTTC; cdr3_aa: CASRPSRDIGSYEQYF
clone_size: few; d_call: -; j_call: TRBJ2-1; v_call: TRBV24-1; cdr3_nt: TGTGCCACCAGTGAACAAGACAGTGCTGAGCAGTTCTTC; cdr3_aa: CATSEQDSAEQFF
clone_size: many; d_call: -; j_call: TRBJ1-1; v_call: TRBV11-2; cdr3_nt: TGTGCCAGCAGCTTAGAACGGGTGAGCACTGAAGCTTTCTTT; cdr3_aa: CASSLERVSTEAFF
clone_size: many; d_call: TRBD1; j_call: TRBJ1-5; v_call: TRBV6-5; cdr3_nt: TGTGCCAGCAGTTTGGGGAAAGGGGGCCGAAATCAGCCCCAGCATTTT; cdr3_aa: CASSLGKGGRNQPQHF
clone_size: -; d_call: -; j_call: TRBJ1-2; v_call: TRBV9; cdr3_nt: TGTGCCAGCAGCGCCCCCCGGGGGCAGGGAGTATCTGATGGCTACACCTTC; cdr3_aa: CASSAPRGQGVSDGYTF
clone_size: -; d_call: TRBD2; j_call: TRBJ2-7; v_call: TRBV7-9; cdr3_nt: TGTGCCAGCAGCTTTGTCACTAGCGGGCTTGGGGAGCAGTACTTC; cdr3_aa: CASSFVTSGLGEQYF
clone_size: many; d_call: TRBD2; j_call: TRBJ2-3; v_call: TRBV6-1; cdr3_nt: TGTGCCAGCAAACGTAGCGGGATGACGGCAGATACGCAGTATTTT; cdr3_aa: CASKRSGMTADTQYF
clone_size: few; d_call: TRBD2; j_call: TRBJ2-1; v_call: TRBV28; cdr3_nt: TGTGCCAGCAGCACCCCGGAGACTAGCCTACGGGATGAGCAGTTCTTC; cdr3_aa: CASSTPETSLRDEQFF
clone_size: -; d_call: TRBD2; j_call: TRBJ2-1; v_call: TRBV11-3; cdr3_nt: TGTGCCAGCAGCCCCTCACTAGCGGGAGGTGAGCAGTTCTTC; cdr3_aa: CASSPSLAGGEQFF
clone_size: few; d_call: -; j_call: TRBJ2-5; v_call: TRBV20-1; cdr3_nt: TGCAGTGCTAGTTATAGGGGAGAGACCCAGTACTTC; cdr3_aa: CSASYRGETQYF
clone_size: -; d_call: -; j_call: TRBJ2-5; v_call: TRBV28; cdr3_nt: TGTGCCAGCACGCCCGACGGACGGAACTACCAAGAGACCCAGTACTTC; cdr3_aa: CASTPDGRNYQETQYF
clone_size: few; d_call: TRBD1; j_call: TRBJ1-1; v_call: TRBV20-1; cdr3_nt: TGCAGTGCACCGGGACAGCACACTGAAGCTTTCTTT; cdr3_aa: CSAPGQHTEAFF
clone_size: many; d_call: -; j_call: TRBJ1-2; v_call: TRBV29-1; cdr3_nt: TGCAGCGTTGAAGAGCAGGGCCAGGCCCACTATGGCTACACCTTC; cdr3_aa: CSVEEQGQAHYGYTF
clone_size: many; d_call: -; j_call: TRBJ1-1; v_call: TRBV3-1; cdr3_nt: TGTGCCAGCAGCCAAGGGGACTCCACTGAAGCTTTCTTT; cdr3_aa: CASSQGDSTEAFF
clone_size: few; d_call: -; j_call: TRBJ2-3; v_call: TRBV12-3/TRBV12-4; cdr3_nt: TGTGCCAGCAGTTTTGCCAGCACAGATACGCAGTATTTT; cdr3_aa: CASSFASTDTQYF
clone_size: few; d_call: -; j_call: TRBJ2-7; v_call: TRBV6-1; cdr3_nt: TGTGCCAGCAGTGAAGCCAGGGTATGGTTCTCCTACGAGCAGTACTTC; cdr3_aa: CASSEARVWFSYEQYF
clone_size: -; d_call: TRBD2; j_call: TRBJ2-3; v_call: TRBV24-1; cdr3_nt: TGTGCCACCAGCAGTCCCCCGGGGGGGACAGATACGCAGTATTTT; cdr3_aa: CATSSPPGGTDTQYF
clone_size: many; d_call: TRBD1; j_call: TRBJ2-2; v_call: TRBV14; cdr3_nt: TGTGCCAGCAGCGGGACAGCTACGTACACCGGGGAGCTGTTTTTT; cdr3_aa: CASSGTATYTGELFF
clone_size: -; d_call: TRBD2; j_call: TRBJ2-2; v_call: TRBV20-1; cdr3_nt: TGCAGTGCTAGAGTTCGGGCTAGCGGGGGAGTCGGGGAGCTGTTTTTT; cdr3_aa: CSARVRASGGVGELFF
clone_size: -; d_call: -; j_call: TRBJ2-3; v_call: TRBV10-2; cdr3_nt: TGCGCCAGCACTCACAAAGGGGGGTCTGTAGATACGCAGTATTTT; cdr3_aa: CASTHKGGSVDTQYF
clone_size: few; d_call: -; j_call: TRBJ2-1; v_call: TRBV6-1; cdr3_nt: TGTGCCAGCCAATCGGGTACCTACAATGAGCAGTTCTTC; cdr3_aa: CASQSGTYNEQFF
clone_size: -; d_call: TRBD2; j_call: TRBJ2-3; v_call: TRBV6-5; cdr3_nt: TGTGCCAGCAGTTACGGCGGGGGGGCCCTGTCTAGCACAGATACGCAGTATTTT; cdr3_aa: CASSYGGGALSSTDTQYF